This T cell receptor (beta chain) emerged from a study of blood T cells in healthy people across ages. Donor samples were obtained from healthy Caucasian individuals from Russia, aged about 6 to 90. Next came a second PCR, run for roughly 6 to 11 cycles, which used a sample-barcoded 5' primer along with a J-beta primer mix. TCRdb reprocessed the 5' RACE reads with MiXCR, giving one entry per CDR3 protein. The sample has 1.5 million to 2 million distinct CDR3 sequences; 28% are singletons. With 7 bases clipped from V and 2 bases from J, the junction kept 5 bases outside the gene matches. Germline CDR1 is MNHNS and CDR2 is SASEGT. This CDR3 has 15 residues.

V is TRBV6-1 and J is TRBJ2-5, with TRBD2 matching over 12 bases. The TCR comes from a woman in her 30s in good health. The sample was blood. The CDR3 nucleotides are TGTGCCAGCAAAAAGACTAGCGGGGGACAAGAGACCCAGTACTTC. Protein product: CASKKTSGGQETQYF.